This T cell receptor beta chain stems from a study of blood T cells in healthy people across ages (dated by TCRdb to the mid-2010s). As for the study more broadly: In model experiments, template switching captured roughly one uniquely barcoded TCR beta cDNA molecule for every two T cells. The study measured age-related changes in TCR beta repertoire diversity using deep sequencing normalized with unique cDNA molecular identifiers. The donors were divided into four age groups: young (average approximately 15 years), middle-aged (about 39), aged (roughly 60) and long-lived (about 79). To avoid experimental bias, donors of different ages were spread randomly across the sequencing lanes. Using the same blood draw, the study looked at two additional independent replicas of 1 million unique cDNA reads for two donors, one aged 18 to 30 and the other aged 80 or older.

The library was built by means of 5' RACE. Sequenced on an Illumina HiSeq 2500. A second PCR of roughly 7 to 11 cycles was performed with a sample-barcoded 5' primer and a J-beta primer mix. A template-switch 5' adaptor carrying 12 random nucleotides introduced a unique molecular identifier onto each TCR beta cDNA molecule. Each sample yielded at least 2.5 million CDR3-containing paired-end reads. The Mint cDNA synthesis kit, primed by a TRBC-specific oligonucleotide, was used to synthesize first-strand cDNA from all RNA. After uracil-DNA glycosylase treatment, a first 18-cycle PCR used universal primers M1SS and BC2_uni_R on all cDNA. As for how the authors treated the data: For normalization, 1 million high-quality reads, each with a distinct molecular identifier, were randomly selected from each sample. Reads sharing molecular identifiers were discarded rather than binned into consensus sequences. MiTCR, set to a Q25 quality threshold and the strictest error-elimination algorithm, was used for CDR3 identification, clonotype clustering and error correction. A nonparametric unseen species model with Euler transformation was used to estimate a lower bound on total TCR beta diversity. TCRdb ran its own pipeline on the public reads, namely fastp trimming at Q25 and MiXCR clone calling, and kept in-frame beta chains. Rows are unified per CDR3 protein, each entry keeping the most common DNA and genes. The V and J calls and clone size come from TCRdb's table, not from the authors' own analysis. For this sample there are about 570,000 distinct CDR3 sequences; approximately 25% appear just once. Roughly 20% of the sample goes to the ten largest clones.

Turning to this clonotype: Its antigen is currently not known. Base qualities are not recorded, but no much larger clone differs from it by a single base.

V drops 4 bases and J drops 4 bases, leaving 17 bases in between. The CDR3 numbers 15 residues from cysteine through phenylalanine. Only the CDR3 region is kept as DNA, spanning 45 bases read in frame from base 1. The germline V gene sets CDR1 to SGHRS and CDR2 to YFSETQ. The paper as a whole reports these results and caveats: As age increased, observed TCR beta diversity per million T cells dropped in a roughly linear way, and a significant reduction was already evident by age 40. There was a strong correlation between observed TCR beta diversity and the percentage of naive T cells measured by flow cytometry. The CMV infection status of donors was not known, potentially confounding age-related changes in expanded clonotypes. Estimates of total diversity from one million sequenced T cells were regarded as lower bounds and underestimates. Since profiling was done on bulk unsorted PBMCs, naive and antigen-experienced compartments could not be conclusively compared. Compared with the aged group, the long-lived group had more naive CD4+ T cells, fewer expanded clones and increased TCR diversity, a pattern suggesting age selection.

Donors were a few dozen systemically healthy Caucasian individuals from Russia aged 6 to 90 years. Each donor gave roughly 9.5 milliliters of peripheral blood, collected into EDTA-treated Vacutainer tubes. Ficoll-Paque density-gradient centrifugation was used to isolate PBMCs, with at least 7 million obtained per sample. Total RNA was extracted from PBMCs with Trizol reagent, with at least 5 micrograms obtained per sample. The percentages of naive CD45RAhigh/CD27high T cells were determined by flow cytometry on a PBMC aliquot from every donor. The chain uses TRBV5-1 and TRBJ1-1; a weak D assignment points to TRBD1 (5 bases agree). The source is a woman between 65 and 79 years old in good health. The sequencing sample was made of blood. The CDR3 loop reads CASSPRPQGPTEAFF. The nucleotide sequence is TGCGCCAGCAGCCCTCGCCCTCAGGGCCCCACTGAAGCTTTCTTT.